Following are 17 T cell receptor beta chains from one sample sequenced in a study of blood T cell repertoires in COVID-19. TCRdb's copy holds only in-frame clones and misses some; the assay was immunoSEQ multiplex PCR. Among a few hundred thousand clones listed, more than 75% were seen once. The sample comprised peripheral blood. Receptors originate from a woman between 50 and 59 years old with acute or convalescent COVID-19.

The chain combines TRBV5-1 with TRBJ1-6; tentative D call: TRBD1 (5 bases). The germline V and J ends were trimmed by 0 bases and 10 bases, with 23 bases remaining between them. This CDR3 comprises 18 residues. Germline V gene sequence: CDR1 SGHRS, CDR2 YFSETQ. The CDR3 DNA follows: TGCGCCAGCAGCTTGGAATCAGGGCCAATCCTCGACGGATCACCCCTCCACTTT. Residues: CASSLESGPILDGSPLHF.

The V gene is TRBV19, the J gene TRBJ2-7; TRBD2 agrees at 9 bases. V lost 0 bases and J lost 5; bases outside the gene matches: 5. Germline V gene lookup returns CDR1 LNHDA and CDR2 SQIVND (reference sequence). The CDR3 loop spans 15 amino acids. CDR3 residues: CASSIEEAGGDEQYF. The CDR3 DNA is TGTGCCAGTAGTATAGAGGAAGCGGGAGGCGACGAGCAGTACTTC. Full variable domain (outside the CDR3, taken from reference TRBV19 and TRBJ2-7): DGGITQSPKYLFRKEGQNVTLSCEQNLNHDAMYWYRQDPGQGLRLIYYSQIVNDFQKGDIAEGYSVSREKKESFPLTVTSAQKNPTAFYLCASSIEEAGGDEQYFGPGTRLTVT.

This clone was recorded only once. The CDR3: CASRTGGLENTEAFF. DNA for the CDR3: TGTGCCAGTCGCACAGGGGGTCTTGAGAACACTGAAGCTTTCTTT. The chain carries TRBV19 and TRBJ1-1, with 8 bases that match TRBD1. Germline loops: CDR1 LNHDA, CDR2 SQIVND (reference sequence). Losses at the gene ends were 8 bases for V and 1 base for J; bases not matched to a gene: 9. The CDR3 covers 15 residues.

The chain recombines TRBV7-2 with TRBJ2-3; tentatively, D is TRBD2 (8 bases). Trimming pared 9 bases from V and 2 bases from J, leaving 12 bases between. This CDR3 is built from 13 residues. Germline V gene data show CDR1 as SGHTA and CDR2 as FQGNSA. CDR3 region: CASREGATDTQYF. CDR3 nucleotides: TGTGCCAGTCGGGAGGGGGCCACAGATACGCAGTATTTT.

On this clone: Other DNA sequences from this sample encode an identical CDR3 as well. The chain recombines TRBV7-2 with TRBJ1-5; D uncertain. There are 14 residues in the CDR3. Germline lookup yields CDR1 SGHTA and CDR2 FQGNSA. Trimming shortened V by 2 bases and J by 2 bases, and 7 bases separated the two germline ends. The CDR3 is CASSLRRGNQPQHF. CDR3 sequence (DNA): TGTGCCAGCAGCTTAAGGCGGGGCAATCAGCCCCAGCATTTT.

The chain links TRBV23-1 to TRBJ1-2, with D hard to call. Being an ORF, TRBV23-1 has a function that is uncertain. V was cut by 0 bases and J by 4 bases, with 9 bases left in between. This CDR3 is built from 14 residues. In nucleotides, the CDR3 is TGCGCCAGCAGTCAATCTGGGCAGAGCTATGGCTACACCTTC. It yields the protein CASSQSGQSYGYTF.

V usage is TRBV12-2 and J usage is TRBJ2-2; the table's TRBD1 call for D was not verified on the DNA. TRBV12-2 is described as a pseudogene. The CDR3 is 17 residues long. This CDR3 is CASRSLPGTGGTGELFF. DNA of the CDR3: TGTGCAAGTCGCTCCCTCCCCGGGACAGGGGGCACCGGGGAGCTGTTTTTT.

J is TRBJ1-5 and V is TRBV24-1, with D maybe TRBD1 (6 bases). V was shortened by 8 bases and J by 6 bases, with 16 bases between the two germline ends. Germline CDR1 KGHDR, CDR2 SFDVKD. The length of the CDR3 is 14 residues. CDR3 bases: TGTGCCACCAACCTAGGCAGGGGTGGTCAGCCCCAGCATTTT. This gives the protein CATNLGRGGQPQHF.

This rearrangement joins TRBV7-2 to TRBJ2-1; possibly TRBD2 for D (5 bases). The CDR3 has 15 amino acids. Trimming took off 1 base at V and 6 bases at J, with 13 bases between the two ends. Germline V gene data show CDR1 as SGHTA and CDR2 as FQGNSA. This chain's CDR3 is CASSLGGSRINEQFF. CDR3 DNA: TGTGCCAGCAGCTTAGGAGGGAGTCGTATCAATGAGCAGTTCTTC.

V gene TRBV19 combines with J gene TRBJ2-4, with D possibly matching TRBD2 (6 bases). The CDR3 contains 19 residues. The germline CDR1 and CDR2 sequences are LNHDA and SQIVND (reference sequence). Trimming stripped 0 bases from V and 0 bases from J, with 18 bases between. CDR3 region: CASSIDRGTSALAKNIQYF. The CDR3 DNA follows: TGTGCCAGTAGTATAGATCGGGGGACGAGCGCTCTAGCCAAAAACATTCAGTACTTC.

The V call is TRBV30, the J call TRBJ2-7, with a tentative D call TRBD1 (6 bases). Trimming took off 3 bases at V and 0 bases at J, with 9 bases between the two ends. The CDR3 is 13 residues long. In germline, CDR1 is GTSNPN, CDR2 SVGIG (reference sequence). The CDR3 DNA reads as TGTGCCTGGAGCCCAGGGGTCTCCTACGAGCAGTACTTC. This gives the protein CAWSPGVSYEQYF.

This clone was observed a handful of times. The CDR3 reads CASSRQGSDEKLFF. In DNA form, the CDR3 reads TGTGCCAGCTCCCGACAGGGGTCGGATGAAAAACTGTTTTTT. The chain recombines TRBV18 with TRBJ1-4; 8 nucleotides agree with TRBD1. This CDR3 is built from 14 residues. Trimming removed 6 bases from V and 6 bases from J; junction bases left unmatched: 6. Germline V CDR1 and CDR2: KGHSH, LQKENI. The entire variable domain, with the rest obtained from reference TRBV18 and TRBJ1-4, is as follows: NAGVMQNPRHLVRRRGQEARLRCSPMKGHSHVYWYRQLPEEGLKFMVYLQKENIIDESGMPKERFSAEFPKEGPSILRIQQVVRGDSAAYFCASSRQGSDEKLFFGSGTQLSVL.

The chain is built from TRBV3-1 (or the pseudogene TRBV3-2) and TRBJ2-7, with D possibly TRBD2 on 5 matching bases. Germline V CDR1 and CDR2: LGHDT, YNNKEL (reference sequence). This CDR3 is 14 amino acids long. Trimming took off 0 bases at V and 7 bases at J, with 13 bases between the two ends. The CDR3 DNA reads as TGTGCCAGCAGCCAAGATTCGGTCCGGGATGAGCAGTACTTC. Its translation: CASSQDSVRDEQYF.

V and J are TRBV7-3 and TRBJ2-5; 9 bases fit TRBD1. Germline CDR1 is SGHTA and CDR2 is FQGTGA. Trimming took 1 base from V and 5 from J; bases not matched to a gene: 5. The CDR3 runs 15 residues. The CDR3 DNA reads TGTGCCAGCAGCTTAAAGGGACAGGGCGGTGAGACCCAGTACTTC. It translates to CASSLKGQGGETQYF. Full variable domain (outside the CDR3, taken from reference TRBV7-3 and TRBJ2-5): GAGVSQTPSNKVTEKGKYVELRCDPISGHTALYWYRQSLGQGPEFLIYFQGTGAADDSGLPNDRFFAVRPEGSVSTLKIQRTERGDSAVYLCASSLKGQGGETQYFGPGTRLLVL.

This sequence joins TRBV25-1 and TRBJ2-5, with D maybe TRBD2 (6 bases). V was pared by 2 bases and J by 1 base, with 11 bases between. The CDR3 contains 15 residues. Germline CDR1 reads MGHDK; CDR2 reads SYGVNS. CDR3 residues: CASSEGRLVQETQYF. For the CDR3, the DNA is TGTGCCAGCAGTGAAGGGAGGCTAGTCCAAGAGACCCAGTACTTC.

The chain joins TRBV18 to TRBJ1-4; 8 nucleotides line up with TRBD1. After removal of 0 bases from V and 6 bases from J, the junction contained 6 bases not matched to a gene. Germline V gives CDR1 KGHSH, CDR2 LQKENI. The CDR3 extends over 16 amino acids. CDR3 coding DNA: TGTGCCAGCTCACCACCCTCAGGGGGCTTCGATGAAAAACTGTTTTTT. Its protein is CASSPPSGGFDEKLFF. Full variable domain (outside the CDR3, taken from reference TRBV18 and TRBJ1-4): NAGVMQNPRHLVRRRGQEARLRCSPMKGHSHVYWYRQLPEEGLKFMVYLQKENIIDESGMPKERFSAEFPKEGPSILRIQQVVRGDSAAYFCASSPPSGGFDEKLFFGSGTQLSVL.

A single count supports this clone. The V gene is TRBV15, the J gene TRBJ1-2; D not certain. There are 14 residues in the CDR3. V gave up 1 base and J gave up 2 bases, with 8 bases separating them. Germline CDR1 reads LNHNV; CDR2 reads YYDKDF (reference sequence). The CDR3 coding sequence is TGTGCCACCAGCAGAGGGGCGGGGAACTATGGCTACACCTTC. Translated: CATSRGAGNYGYTF.